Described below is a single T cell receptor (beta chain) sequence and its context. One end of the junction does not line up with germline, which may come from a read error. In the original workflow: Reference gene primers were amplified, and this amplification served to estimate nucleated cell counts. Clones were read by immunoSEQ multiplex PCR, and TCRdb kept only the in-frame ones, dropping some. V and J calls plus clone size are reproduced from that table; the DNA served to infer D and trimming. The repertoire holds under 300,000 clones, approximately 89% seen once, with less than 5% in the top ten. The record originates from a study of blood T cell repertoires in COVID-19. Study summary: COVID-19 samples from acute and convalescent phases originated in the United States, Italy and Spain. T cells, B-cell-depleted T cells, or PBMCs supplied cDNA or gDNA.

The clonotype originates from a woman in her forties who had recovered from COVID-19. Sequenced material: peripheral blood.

The CDR3: CASSPTSAGYEQYF. CDR3 nucleotides: TGTGCTAGCAGCCCGACTAGTGCGGGGTACGAGCAGTACTTC. The chain joins TRBV5-4 to TRBJ2-7; D is perhaps TRBD2 (6 bases). CDR1 is SGHNT, CDR2 YYREEE, per germline (reference sequence). The CDR3 consists of 14 residues.